This TCR beta chain was recorded in a study of T-cell reconstitution after alpha-beta-depleted transplantation in children. As it was prepared, the TCRbeta library received unique molecular identifiers. Each CDR3 protein is one row after TCRdb ran MiXCR on the PCR reads. The table lists 200,000 to 250,000 distinct CDR3 sequences, about 9.2% of them singletons, with 6.2% in the top ten. The TCR comes from a human donor who donated a stem cell graft to a child with acute lymphoblastic leukemia. Sequencing used PBMCs from the stem cell graft donor, obtained from the stem cell graft.

The CDR3 nucleotides are TGCAGTGCCAGAAATGGGGCCCAGCATTTT. Translated, it gives CSARNGAQHF. This chain connects TRBV20-1 to TRBJ1-5; D unclear. The CDR3 runs to 10 residues. Between the trimmed V and J ends, which lost 6 bases and 11 bases, there was a span of 11 bases. Germline values: CDR1 DFQATT, CDR2 SNEGSKA (reference sequence).